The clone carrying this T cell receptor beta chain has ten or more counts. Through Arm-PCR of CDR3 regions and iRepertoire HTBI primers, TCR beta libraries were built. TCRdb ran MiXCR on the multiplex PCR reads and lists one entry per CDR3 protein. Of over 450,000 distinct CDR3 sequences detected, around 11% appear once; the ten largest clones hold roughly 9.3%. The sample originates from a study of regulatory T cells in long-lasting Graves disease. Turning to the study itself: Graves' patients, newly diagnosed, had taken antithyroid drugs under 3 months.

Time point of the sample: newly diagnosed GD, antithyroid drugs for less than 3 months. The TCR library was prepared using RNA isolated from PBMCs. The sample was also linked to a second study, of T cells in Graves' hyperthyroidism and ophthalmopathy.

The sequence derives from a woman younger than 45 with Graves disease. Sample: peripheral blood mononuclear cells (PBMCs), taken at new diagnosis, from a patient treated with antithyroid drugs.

The CDR3 protein is CASRPLYPGRRNTEAFF. In nucleotides, the CDR3 is TGCGCCAGCAGACCCCTTTACCCGGGACGGCGGAACACTGAAGCTTTCTTT. The J gene is TRBJ1-1, the V gene TRBV4-1; weak D call: TRBD1 (5 bases). This CDR3 has 17 residues. The V gene's germline CDR1 is MGHRA and CDR2 YSYEKL. Trimming cost V 6 bases and J 1 base, with 21 bases left between them.